This T cell receptor (beta chain) was sequenced in a study of blood T cell repertoires in COVID-19 (TCRdb year 2020). General notes on the study: Collaborator samples came from the United States, Italy and Spain and covered acute and convalescent phases of COVID-19. The prospective study material was composed of cDNA or gDNA derived from T cells, B-cell-depleted T cells, or PBMCs. Deeply sampled blood TCRbeta repertoires from subjects exposed to, actively infected with, or recovered from COVID-19 were included in the dataset. A freely available public database, intended as a resource for researchers studying the immune response to SARS-CoV-2, is where the repertoires were released. The samples were drawn from two sources: the first 160 participants of the ongoing ImmuneRACE study, and fewer than 1,500 subjects contributed by 6 global collaborators. The sample metadata nearly always contained a de-identified subject ID, COVID-19 status, age in years and sex. Where available, HLA class I and class II types were taken from metadata supplied by the sample provider and were not determined by assay-based typing.

TCRbeta CDR3 regions were amplified from genomic DNA by means of the immunoSEQ Assay, a bias-controlled multiplex PCR. As for the original processing: The number of nucleated cells in each sample was estimated from the amplification of reference gene primers within the assay. To quantify the absolute abundance of each unique TCRbeta CDR3 rearrangement, sequence reads were collapsed and filtered. For each sample, productive Simpson clonality was calculated as the square root of Simpson's diversity index over productive rearrangements. TCRdb retrieved this table from immuneACCESS and kept in-frame rearrangements only. Not all clones are present; in checked studies, unresolved V genes account for under half, and no reason is known for the remainder. That table supplies the V and J calls and clone size; D and trimming were determined from the DNA. The sample table records about 150,000 clones; more than 85% of these occur just once. In total, the top ten clones hold 2.4% of the sample.

Study-wide conclusions, independent of this receptor: Clinical and demographic metadata were provided uncurated, with the amount varying by source and participant.

The germline V gene sets CDR1 to LGHNA and CDR2 to YNFKEQ. Germline trimming amounts to 6 bases on V and 6 bases on J, with 7 as the count of junction bases outside the gene matches. Its CDR3 holds 16 amino acids, cysteine through phenylalanine. Kept here is only the CDR3 DNA, which spans 48 bases and is read in frame from base 1. For this clone: What this receptor recognizes is not known. No per-base quality is available; no much larger clone lies one base away.

Whole blood was collected in K2EDTA tubes by collaborating institutions according to the institutions' own protocols. Collaborator samples were shipped for TCRbeta analysis as frozen whole blood, isolated PBMCs, or DNA extracted from either sample type. The rearranged chain carries TRBV4-2 and TRBJ2-2; 13 bases in between match TRBD2. This clonotype was sampled from a woman aged 70-85 years with acute or convalescent COVID-19. Sequences were obtained from peripheral blood. The DNA reads TGTGCCAGCAGTCTACTAGCGGGGGGGCCGTCCGGGGAGCTGTTTTTT. It encodes CASSLLAGGPSGELFF.